This TCR beta chain was profiled in a study of OX40 agonist ivuxolimab in advanced cancers. In the study overall: Enrolled patients in dose escalation had cancers that were hepatocellular carcinoma, melanoma, renal cell or head and neck cancer.

This CDR3 region has 15 residues. From germline, CDR1 is SGDLS and CDR2 YYNGEE. V lost 0 bases and J lost 1; bases outside the gene matches: 1. For this clone: Antigen specificity is unknown.

TCRdb's table, derived via immunoSEQ multiplex PCR, lists solely in-frame clones and lacks some. The profile shows approximately 49,000 clones, roughly 85% of them singletons. Study results and caveats: On average, CD8+ T cells had more expanded clones than CD4+.

This sequence originates from an adult with an advanced solid tumor such as melanoma, head and neck, liver or kidney cancer. This chain joins TRBV9 and TRBJ1-2, with 9 bases identical to TRBD1. This material consisted of CD4+ or CD8+ T cells sorted from blood, taken in a trial of the OX40 agonist ivuxolimab. CDR3 region: CASSVGDRVNYGYTF. CDR3 coding DNA: TGTGCCAGCAGCGTAGGGGACAGGGTTAACTATGGCTACACCTTC.